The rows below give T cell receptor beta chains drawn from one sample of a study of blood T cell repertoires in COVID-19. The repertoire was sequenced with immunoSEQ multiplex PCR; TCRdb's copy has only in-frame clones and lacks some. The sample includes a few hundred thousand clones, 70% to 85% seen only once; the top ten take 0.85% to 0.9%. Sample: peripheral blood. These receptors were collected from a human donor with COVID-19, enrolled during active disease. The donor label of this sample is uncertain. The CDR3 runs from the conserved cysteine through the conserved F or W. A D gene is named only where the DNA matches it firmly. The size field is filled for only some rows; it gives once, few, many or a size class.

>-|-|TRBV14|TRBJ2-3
TGTGCCAGCAGCCTAGGGGGTGCAGATACGCAGTATTTT
CASSLGGADTQYF
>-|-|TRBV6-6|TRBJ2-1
TGTGCCAGCAGTTCGCGGACTGTTTCCTACAATGAGCAGTTCTTC
CASSSRTVSYNEQFF
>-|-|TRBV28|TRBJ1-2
TGTGCCAGCAGTTCTCTTTATGGCTACACCTTC
CASSSLYGYTF
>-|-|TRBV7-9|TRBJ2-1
TGTGCCAGCAGCCGCGACTTGACTTCCTACAATGAGCAGTTCTTC
CASSRDLTSYNEQFF
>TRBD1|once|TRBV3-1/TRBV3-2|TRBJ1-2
TGTGCCAGCAGCCAATGGGACAGGGGAGGCTATGGCTACACCTTC
CASSQWDRGGYGYTF
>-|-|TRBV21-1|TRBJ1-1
TGTGCCAGCAGCATCATCCAGGGGAACACTGAAGCTTTCTTT
CASSIIQGNTEAFF
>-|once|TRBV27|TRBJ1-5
TGTGCCAGCAGTTTACTCCGGGGGGGGGTCAATCAGCCCCAGCATTTT
CASSLLRGGVNQPQHF
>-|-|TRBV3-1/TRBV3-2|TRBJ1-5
TGTGCCAGCAGCCAAGATCGGGGAGGTCAGCCCCAGCATTTT
CASSQDRGGQPQHF
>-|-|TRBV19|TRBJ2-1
TGTGCCAGTAGTTCCCGGAGATCCTACAATGAGCAGTTCTTC
CASSSRRSYNEQFF
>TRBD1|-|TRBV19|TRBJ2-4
TGTGCCAGTAGTATAGGAGGGACAGGTCGGAACATTCAGTACTTC
CASSIGGTGRNIQYF
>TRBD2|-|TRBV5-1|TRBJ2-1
TGCGCCAGCAGCTTGATGGGGGGGAGCTCCTACAATGAGCAGTTCTTC
CASSLMGGSSYNEQFF
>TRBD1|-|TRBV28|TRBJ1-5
TGTGCCAGCAGCGGAACCCCGGGACAGGGGAGTTATAATCAGCCCCAGCATTTT
CASSGTPGQGSYNQPQHF
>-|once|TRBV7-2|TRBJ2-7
TGTGCCAGCAGCTTGGACGGGAGATTCGACGAGCAGTACTTC
CASSLDGRFDEQYF
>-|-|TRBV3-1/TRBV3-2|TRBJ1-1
TGTGCCAGCAGCCAAGATTGGGGGGGGACTGAAGCTTTCTTT
CASSQDWGGTEAFF
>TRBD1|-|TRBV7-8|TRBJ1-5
TGTGCCAGCAGCTTAGCCGCGGACAGGTATAGCAATCAGCCCCAGCATTTT
CASSLAADRYSNQPQHF
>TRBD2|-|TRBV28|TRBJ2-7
TGTGCCAGCAGTTTGCGGCTAGCGGGGTCCTACGAGCAGTACTTC
CASSLRLAGSYEQYF
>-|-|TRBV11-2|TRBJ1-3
TGTGCCAGCAGCTTTAATCGCGTGGGAAACACCATATATTTT
CASSFNRVGNTIYF
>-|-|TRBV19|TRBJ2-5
TGTGCCAGTAGTATAGACAGTTCCAGGGAGACCCAGTACTTC
CASSIDSSRETQYF
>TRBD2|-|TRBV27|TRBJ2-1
TGTGCCAGCAGTAGCGGGGCCTACAATGAGCAGTTCTTC
CASSSGAYNEQFF
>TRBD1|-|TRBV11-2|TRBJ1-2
TGTGCCAGCAGCCCCAAGACAGGGGGTCGTGGGTTCGGCTATGGCTACACCTTC
CASSPKTGGRGFGYGYTF
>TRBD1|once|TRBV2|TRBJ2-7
TGTGCCAGCAGTCGAACCGGGACAGGGGTCTACGAGCAGTACTTC
CASSRTGTGVYEQYF
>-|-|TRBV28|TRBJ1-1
TGTGCCAGCAGTTTGCGGGTCACTGAAGCTTTCTTT
CASSLRVTEAFF
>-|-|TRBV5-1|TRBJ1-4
TGCGCCAGCAGCTTCGTCGCAGGGGCTGAAAAACTGTTTTTT
CASSFVAGAEKLFF
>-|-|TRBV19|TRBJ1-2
TGTGCCAGTAGTATTGGGGACAACCGTCCCCCCGGCTACACCTTC
CASSIGDNRPPGYTF
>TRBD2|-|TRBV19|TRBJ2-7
TGTGCCAGTAGTAGCACGGGTCGGGGGGACGAGCAGTACTTC
CASSSTGRGDEQYF
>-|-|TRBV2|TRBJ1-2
TGTGCCAGCAGCCCACAGGTGGCAGGAGCCCACTTC
CASSPQVAGAHF
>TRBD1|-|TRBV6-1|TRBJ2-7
TGTGCCAGCAGTGAACCCCCAGGGGGCCCCTACGAGCAGTACTTC
CASSEPPGGPYEQYF